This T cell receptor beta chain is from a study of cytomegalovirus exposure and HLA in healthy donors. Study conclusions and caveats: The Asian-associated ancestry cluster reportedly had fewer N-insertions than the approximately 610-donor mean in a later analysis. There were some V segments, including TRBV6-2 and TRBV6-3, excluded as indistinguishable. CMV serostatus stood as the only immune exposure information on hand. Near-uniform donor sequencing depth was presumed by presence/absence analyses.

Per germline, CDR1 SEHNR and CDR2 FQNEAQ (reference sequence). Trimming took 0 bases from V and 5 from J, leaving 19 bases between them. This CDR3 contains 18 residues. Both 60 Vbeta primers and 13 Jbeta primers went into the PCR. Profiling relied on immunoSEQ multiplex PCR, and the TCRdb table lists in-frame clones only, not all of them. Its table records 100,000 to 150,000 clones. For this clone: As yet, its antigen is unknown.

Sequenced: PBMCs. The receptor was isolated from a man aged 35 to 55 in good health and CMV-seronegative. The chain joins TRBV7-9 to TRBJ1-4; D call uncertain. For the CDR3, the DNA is TGTGCCAGCAGCTTAGCGGTGTACTTTTTGGGAGAAAATGAAAAACTGTTTTTT. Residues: CASSLAVYFLGENEKLFF. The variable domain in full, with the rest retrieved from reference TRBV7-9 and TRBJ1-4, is DTGVSQNPRHKITKRGQNVTFRCDPISEHNRLYWYRQTLGQGPEFLTYFQNEAQLEKSRLLSDRFSAERPKGSFSTLEIQRTEQGDSAMYLCASSLAVYFLGENEKLFFGSGTQLSVL.